This entry is about one T cell receptor beta chain. Its specificity is unknown. The protocol was immunoSEQ multiplex PCR, while the TCRdb copy is restricted to in-frame clones and leaves out a portion. The table records 2.3 million or so clones, 85% to 95% of them present only once. CDR1 and CDR2 (germline): MDHEN, SYDVKM. The length of the CDR3 is 14 residues. V was shortened by 3 bases and J by 4 bases, with 12 bases between the two germline ends. The sample is drawn from a study of shared clonotypes between healthy human individuals. The study's findings and limits: A generally larger estimated richness was seen in naive subsets than in memory subsets.

This clonotype originated in a man aged 18 to 29 in good health. Some clones in this sample may be carry-over from other donors' samples. Sequencing used naive CD4+ T cells from PBMCs. Subset given: CD45RA+ positively selected. The V call is TRBV28, the J call TRBJ1-2; TRBD1 might be the D (5 bases). The DNA of the CDR3 is TGTGCCAGCAGTTTCCGGGACGGACCCTATGGCTACACCTTC. Translation gives CASSFRDGPYGYTF.